Each of the 10 T cell receptor beta chains below was sequenced from the same sample in a study of PD-L1 blockade in urothelial cancer. Produced via immunoSEQ multiplex PCR; TCRdb's table is partial and in-frame only. The sample carries about 110,000 clones, 70% to 85% recorded once. Source: PBMCs, taken around atezolizumab (anti-PD-L1) treatment. The source of these receptors is a man in his fifties or sixties with urothelial cancer.

V and J are TRBV30 and TRBJ2-1; D is unclear. This CDR3 has 14 amino acids. The V and J ends lost 4 bases and 0 bases respectively, with 10 bases between them. Germline V CDR1 and CDR2: GTSNPN, SVGIG (reference sequence). CDR3 protein: CAWTPPSSYNEQFF. CDR3 DNA: TGTGCCTGGACTCCCCCGAGCTCCTACAATGAGCAGTTCTTC.

The V call is TRBV19, the J call TRBJ1-1; D gene ambiguous. Trimming took 5 bases from V and 0 from J, leaving 10 bases between them. Germline CDR1 is LNHDA and CDR2 is SQIVND (reference sequence). This CDR3 is 14 amino acids long. CDR3 amino acids: CASSPQWVNTEAFF. CDR3 DNA: TGTGCCAGTAGTCCACAGTGGGTGAACACTGAAGCTTTCTTT.

The chain recombines TRBV9 with TRBJ2-1; 11 bases fit TRBD2. In germline, CDR1 is SGDLS, CDR2 YYNGEE. Trimming took 3 bases from V and 7 from J; bases not matched to a gene: 18. CDR3 length: 19 residues. The CDR3 DNA sequence: TGTGCCAGCAGCGCAGCGGGGGTACTACTAGCGGGAGAAGATAATGAGCAGTTCTTC. Translating it yields CASSAAGVLLAGEDNEQFF.

The V gene is TRBV5-1, the J gene TRBJ2-7; 9 positions agree with TRBD2. This CDR3 has 15 residues. V shed 0 bases and J 4 bases; nucleotides not matched to a gene: 5. Germline loops: CDR1 SGHRS, CDR2 YFSETQ. The CDR3 coding sequence is TGCGCCAGCAGCTTGGGGGCGGGAGGGCCATACGAGCAGTACTTC. Translating gives CASSLGAGGPYEQYF.

The chain is built from TRBV10-3 and TRBJ1-5; 7 nucleotides align to TRBD1. Trimming took 3 bases from V and 3 from J; bases not matched to a gene: 5. From germline, CDR1 is ENHRY and CDR2 SYGVKD. The CDR3 totals 15 residues. The CDR3 nucleotides read TGTGCCATCAGTGAAGACAGGGTTCCCAATCAGCCCCAGCATTTT. Protein sequence: CAISEDRVPNQPQHF.

This chain links TRBV2 with TRBJ1-2; TRBD1 aligns across 12 bases. The junction had 16 bases not matched to a gene; V was cut back by 6 bases and J by 5 bases. CDR3 length: 18 amino acids. CDR1 is SNHLY, CDR2 FYNNEI, per germline. The CDR3, as DNA: TGTGCCAGCAGAGGCGGGGACAGGGGGCAAGATTTCGGGTATGGCTACACCTTC. Protein: CASRGGDRGQDFGYGYTF.

The chain uses TRBV7-3 and TRBJ2-1; 16 bases are shared with TRBD2. The J segment lost 8 bases and the V segment lost 5 bases, leaving 6 bases of the junction unmatched. The CDR3 spans 16 residues. In germline, CDR1 is SGHTA, CDR2 FQGTGA. CDR3 sequence (DNA): TGTGCCAGCAGCACCTCCGGGACTAGCGGGAGGGATGAGCAGTTCTTC. Amino acid sequence: CASSTSGTSGRDEQFF. The variable domain in full, completed from reference TRBV7-3 and TRBJ2-1, reads GAGVSQTPSNKVTEKGKYVELRCDPISGHTALYWYRQSLGQGPEFLIYFQGTGAADDSGLPNDRFFAVRPEGSVSTLKIQRTERGDSAVYLCASSTSGTSGRDEQFFGPGTRLTVL.

The chain has TRBV5-1 and TRBJ2-3; a weak D match, TRBD2 (5 bases). CDR1 and CDR2 (germline): SGHRS, YFSETQ. There are 16 residues in the CDR3. The ends were cut back, 0 bases at V and 2 bases at J, with 13 bases in the middle. The CDR3 DNA reads as TGCGCCAGCAGCTTGGATGGCGGGCGGGTCACAGATACGCAGTATTTT. Translated: CASSLDGGRVTDTQYF.

This chain connects TRBV5-8 to TRBJ1-2; 8 nucleotides agree with TRBD1. Germline V gives CDR1 SGHTS, CDR2 YDEGEE. The CDR3 consists of 13 residues. V trimming: 4 bases; J trimming: 4 bases; junction bases outside the gene matches: 3. In DNA, the CDR3 is TGTGCCAGCAGCCTCAGGGGGCCCTATGGCTACACCTTC. Translation: CASSLRGPYGYTF.

Here the CDR3 reads CASSRTSGSRTDTQYF. The DNA of the CDR3 is TGTGCCAGTAGTAGGACTAGCGGGTCTCGCACAGATACGCAGTATTTT. J is TRBJ2-3 and V is TRBV19; 11 bases fit TRBD2. V trimming: 4 bases; J trimming: 1 base; junction bases outside the gene matches: 4. From germline, CDR1 is LNHDA and CDR2 SQIVND (reference sequence). The length of the CDR3 is 16 residues.